A single sample gave rise to the 8 T cell receptor beta chains below, sequenced in a study of post-analysis software for immune sequencing data. General observations from the study: Patients had higher frequencies than controls of roughly five TRBV segments, including TRBV5-6, TRBV5-1 and TRBV20-1.

Prepared libraries of TCR beta cDNA carried unique molecular identifiers. TCRdb processed the PCR reads anew with MiXCR; each CDR3 protein has one entry. The table includes approximately 630,000 distinct CDR3 sequences, over 45% detected once. The antigens these receptors bind are not known. The material sequenced was blood. These receptors all stem from a girl under 10 years old with multiple sclerosis.

This clonotype showed up just a few times. This chain joins TRBV5-5 and TRBJ2-1; D tentatively fits TRBD1 or TRBD2 (5 bases each). The germline V and J ends were trimmed by 0 bases and 0 bases, with 13 bases remaining between them. This CDR3 is built from 17 residues. Germline V gives CDR1 SGHKS, CDR2 YYEKEE (reference sequence). The chain's CDR3 is CASSLAGPLSSYNEQFF. The DNA for the CDR3 is TGTGCCAGCAGCTTGGCGGGACCGCTGAGCTCCTACAATGAGCAGTTCTTC.

The rearrangement uses TRBV25-1 and TRBJ2-1, with 9 nucleotides matching TRBD1. The J segment lost 5 bases and the V segment lost 2 bases, leaving 13 bases of the junction unmatched. Germline V gene data show CDR1 as MGHDK and CDR2 as SYGVNS. The CDR3 has 18 amino acids. The CDR3 DNA reads TGTGCCAGCAGTGAACTAAAGGGACAGGGAAAGACCCACAATGAGCAGTTCTTC. It is translated as CASSELKGQGKTHNEQFF.

Of note for this clonotype: Mismatch with germline at one junction end may stem from a read error. CDR3 region: CASSLEHSDQPQHF. In nucleotides, the CDR3 is TGTGCCAGCAGTTTGGAGCATAGCGATCAGCCCCAGCATTTT. V and J are TRBV12-3 or TRBV12-4 and TRBJ1-5; D remains unclear. The CDR3 covers 14 residues.

The chain recombines TRBV7-2 with TRBJ2-5; 9 bases are a match to TRBD1. Germline assignment: CDR1 SGHTA and CDR2 FQGNSA. Losses at the gene ends were 7 bases for V and 5 bases for J; bases not matched to a gene: 11. The CDR3 has 15 residues. Here the CDR3 reads CASNTGQGPRETQYF. DNA of the CDR3: TGTGCCAGCAATACAGGACAGGGGCCAAGGGAGACCCAGTACTTC.

This chain joins TRBV5-1 and TRBJ2-1; D gene unclear. The CDR3 length is 15 residues. In germline, CDR1 is SGHRS, CDR2 YFSETQ. V was trimmed by 3 bases and J by 4 bases, leaving 14 bases between them. CDR3 DNA sequence: TGCGCCAGCAGCTGGTCGGCGGAGCCTTACAATGAGCAGTTCTTC. This sequence encodes CASSWSAEPYNEQFF. The full variable domain, with the rest looked up from reference TRBV5-1 and TRBJ2-1, is KAGVTQTPRYLIKTRGQQVTLSCSPISGHRSVSWYQQTPGQGLQFLFEYFSETQRNKGNFPGRFSGRQFSNSRSEMNVSTLELGDSALYLCASSWSAEPYNEQFFGPGTRLTVL.

The CDR3, as DNA: TGCAGTGCTAATCCCAGCGGGAGCCCTCACTACGAGCAGTACTTC. Protein: CSANPSGSPHYEQYF. This rearrangement joins TRBV20-1 to TRBJ2-7; 8 bases align to TRBD2. This CDR3 comprises 15 residues. Per germline, CDR1 DFQATT and CDR2 SNEGSKA (reference sequence). With 4 bases clipped from V and 3 bases from J, the junction kept 11 bases outside the gene matches.

CDR3 residues: CATSDLTSTDTQYF. CDR3 DNA: TGTGCCACCAGTGATTTGACTAGCACAGATACGCAGTATTTT. This sequence joins TRBV24-1 and TRBJ2-3; D unclear. The CDR3 runs 14 residues. Trimming pared 0 bases from V and 0 bases from J, leaving 3 bases between. CDR1 is KGHDR and CDR2 is SFDVKD in the germline V gene.

V usage is TRBV20-1 and J usage is TRBJ2-2; possibly TRBD1 for D (7 bases). Germline-derived CDR1 and CDR2 are DFQATT and SNEGSKA (reference sequence). Trimming stripped 8 bases from V and 2 bases from J, with 15 bases between. CDR3 length: 14 residues. The CDR3 bases are TGCAGTACAAGGGGGCGGGATAACACCGGGGAGCTGTTTTTT. Protein sequence: CSTRGRDNTGELFF.